This entry lists 12 T cell receptor beta chains sequenced from one sample in a study of graft-versus-host responses after intestinal transplantation. No antigens are known for them. Assay used: immunoSEQ multiplex PCR; TCRdb lists only in-frame clones, some missing. The data contain about 110,000 clones, just under 95% of them seen just once; the ten biggest clones take up roughly 1%. This specimen consisted of unstimulated CD8+ T cells sorted from spleen or lymph node cells, obtained before transplant. Receptors were obtained from a human donor who was the organ donor for an intestinal transplant.

V and J are TRBV14 and TRBJ1-4; 7 bases are shared with TRBD1. The CDR3 contains 15 residues. The trim removed 3 bases at V and 4 bases at J, leaving 5 bases unmatched. Germline CDR1 SGHDN, CDR2 FVKESK. CDR3 DNA: TGTGCCAGCAGCCAGGGGGACAGTCGTAATGAAAAACTGTTTTTT. It encodes CASSQGDSRNEKLFF. The full variable domain, its missing parts supplied by reference TRBV14 and TRBJ1-4, is EAGVTQFPSHSVIEKGQTVTLRCDPISGHDNLYWYRRVMGKEIKFLLHFVKESKQDESGMPNNRFLAERTGGTYSTLKVQPAELEDSGVYFCASSQGDSRNEKLFFGSGTQLSVL.

The chain uses TRBV4-1 and TRBJ1-4, with 8 bases identical to TRBD1. V gave up 4 bases and J gave up 8 bases; unmatched junction bases: 6. CDR3 size: 14 residues. Germline V gene lookup returns CDR1 MGHRA and CDR2 YSYEKL. The CDR3 protein is CASSPDRGREKLFF. The CDR3 nucleotides are TGCGCCAGCAGCCCAGACAGGGGCAGAGAAAAACTGTTTTTT.

The chain combines TRBV7-3 with TRBJ2-2, with D maybe TRBD2 (6 bases). Trimming cost V 1 base and J 1 base, with 16 bases left between them. The CDR3 covers 18 residues. CDR1 and CDR2 (germline): SGHTA, FQGTGA. The CDR3 DNA sequence: TGTGCCAGCAGCTTAAATCCGCGGGGTAGGAGGAACACCGGGGAGCTGTTTTTT. This gives the protein CASSLNPRGRRNTGELFF.

The V and J genes are TRBV2 and TRBJ1-2, with D possibly being TRBD1 (6 bases). The CDR3 spans 15 residues. From germline, CDR1 is SNHLY and CDR2 FYNNEI. V lost 7 bases and J 4 bases, leaving 19 bases between the germline ends. The CDR3 DNA is TGTGCCAGCAATCGAGGGGGAGGAGGGATCTATGGCTACACCTTC. Translation gives CASNRGGGGIYGYTF.

The V call is TRBV6-6, the J call TRBJ1-5; 7 nucleotides align to TRBD1. V gave up 1 base and J gave up 6 bases; unmatched junction bases: 3. Per the germline V gene, CDR1 is MNHNY and CDR2 is SVGAGI (reference sequence). This CDR3 region has 14 residues. The DNA of the CDR3 is TGTGCCAGCAGTTACTTAGGGGGCGGTCAGCCCCAGCATTTT. Protein sequence: CASSYLGGGQPQHF.

The rearrangement joins TRBV4-1 to TRBJ2-7; D call uncertain. The germline gives CDR1 MGHRA, CDR2 YSYEKL. Trimming removed 2 bases from V and 2 bases from J, with 13 bases in between. The CDR3 is 15 residues long. The CDR3 reads CASSQYGSTAYEQYF. CDR3 bases: TGCGCCAGCAGCCAATATGGCTCTACGGCCTACGAGCAGTACTTC.

The chain combines TRBV4-1 with TRBJ2-3; tentatively, D is TRBD1 or TRBD2 (5 bases each). The CDR3 runs 15 residues. Trimming stripped 2 bases from V and 4 bases from J, with 13 bases between. Germline CDR1 reads MGHRA; CDR2 reads YSYEKL. For the CDR3, the DNA is TGCGCCAGCAGCCAATACGAGGGGTCTCCAGATACGCAGTATTTT. It translates to CASSQYEGSPDTQYF.

The V and J genes are TRBV11-2 and TRBJ2-2, with TRBD2 matching over 12 bases. CDR3 length: 15 amino acids. V lost 6 bases, J lost 7 bases, and 6 bases stayed unmatched. Germline lookup yields CDR1 SGHAT and CDR2 FQNNGV. CDR3 sequence reads: CASRELAGGGGELFF. For the CDR3, the DNA is TGTGCCAGCAGAGAACTAGCGGGAGGAGGCGGGGAGCTGTTTTTT.

This chain uses TRBV9 with TRBJ2-1, with 16 nucleotides matching TRBD2. The CDR3 length is 19 residues. Per the germline V gene, CDR1 is SGDLS and CDR2 is YYNGEE. V trimming: 0 bases; J trimming: 0 bases; junction bases outside the gene matches: 3. CDR3 residues: CASSVEGLAGGSSYNEQFF. The DNA for the CDR3 is TGTGCCAGCAGCGTAGAGGGACTAGCGGGAGGGAGCTCCTACAATGAGCAGTTCTTC.

V usage is TRBV7-6 and J usage is TRBJ2-2, with D tentatively TRBD1 (5 bases). The CDR3 has 14 amino acids. Germline V gene sequence: CDR1 SGHVS, CDR2 FNYEAQ. The V gene lost 1 base and the J gene lost 5 bases, with 8 bases spanning the gap. The CDR3 nucleotides read TGTGCCAGCAGCTTAGAGACAGAAACCGGGGAGCTGTTTTTT. Residues: CASSLETETGELFF.

The chain is built from TRBV30 and TRBJ2-7; D tentatively fits TRBD1 or TRBD2 (5 bases each). The V end lost 5 bases, the J end lost 1 base, and 15 bases lay between the germline ends. The CDR3 totals 14 residues. Germline V gene data show CDR1 as GTSNPN and CDR2 as SVGIG (reference sequence). The CDR3 DNA reads as TGTGCCTGGGCCAATAACTGGGGGTCCTACGAGCAGTACTTC. Translation: CAWANNWGSYEQYF.

V usage is TRBV4-3 and J usage is TRBJ2-7; TRBD2 aligns across 10 bases. The CDR3 sequence is 16 residues long. V shed 3 bases, J shed 2 bases, and the junction held 7 bases outside the gene matches. Germline V lookup: CDR1 LGHNA, CDR2 YSLEER. The CDR3 region is CASSHHRTSGTYEQYF. CDR3 DNA sequence: TGCGCCAGCAGCCACCACAGGACTAGCGGAACCTACGAGCAGTACTTC.